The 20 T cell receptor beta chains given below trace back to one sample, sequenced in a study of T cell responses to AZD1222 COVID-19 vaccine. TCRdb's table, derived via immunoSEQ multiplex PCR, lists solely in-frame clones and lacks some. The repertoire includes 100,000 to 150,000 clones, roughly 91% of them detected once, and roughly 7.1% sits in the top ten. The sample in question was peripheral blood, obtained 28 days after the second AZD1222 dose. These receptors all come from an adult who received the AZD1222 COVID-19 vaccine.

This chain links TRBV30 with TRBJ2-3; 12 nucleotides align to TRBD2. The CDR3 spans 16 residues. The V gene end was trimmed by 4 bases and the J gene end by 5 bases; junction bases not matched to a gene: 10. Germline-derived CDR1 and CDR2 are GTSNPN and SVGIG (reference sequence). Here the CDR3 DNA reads TGTGCCTGGACTTCACCTAGCGGGGGGGCAGGAGATACGCAGTATTTT. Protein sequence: CAWTSPSGGAGDTQYF.

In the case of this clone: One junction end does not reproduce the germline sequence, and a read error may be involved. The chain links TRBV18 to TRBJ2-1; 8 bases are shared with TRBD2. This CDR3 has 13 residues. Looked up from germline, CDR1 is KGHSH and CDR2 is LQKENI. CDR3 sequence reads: CASSNEAGGPKIF. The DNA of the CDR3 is TGTGCCAGCTCAAATGAGGCGGGAGGTCCTAAAATCTTC.

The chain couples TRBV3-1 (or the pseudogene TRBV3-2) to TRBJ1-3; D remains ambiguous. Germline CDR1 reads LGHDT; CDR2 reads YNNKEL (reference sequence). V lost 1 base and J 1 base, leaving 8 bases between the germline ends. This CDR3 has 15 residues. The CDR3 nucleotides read TGTGCCAGCAGCCAAGGAGAGGGTTCTGGAAACACCATATATTTT. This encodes CASSQGEGSGNTIYF.

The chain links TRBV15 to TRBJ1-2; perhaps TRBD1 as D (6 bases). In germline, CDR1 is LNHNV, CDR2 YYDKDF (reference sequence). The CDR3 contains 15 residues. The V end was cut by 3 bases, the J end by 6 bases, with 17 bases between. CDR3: CATSRGAGFLDGYTF. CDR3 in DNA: TGTGCCACCAGCAGGGGGGCGGGATTCCTCGATGGCTACACCTTC.

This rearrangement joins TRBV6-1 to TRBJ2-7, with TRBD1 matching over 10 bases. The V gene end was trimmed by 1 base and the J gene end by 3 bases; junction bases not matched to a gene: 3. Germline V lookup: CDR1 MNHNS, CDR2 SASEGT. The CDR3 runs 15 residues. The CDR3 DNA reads TGTGCCAGCAGTGAAGTAGGGACAGGGGTCTACGAGCAGTACTTC. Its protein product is CASSEVGTGVYEQYF.

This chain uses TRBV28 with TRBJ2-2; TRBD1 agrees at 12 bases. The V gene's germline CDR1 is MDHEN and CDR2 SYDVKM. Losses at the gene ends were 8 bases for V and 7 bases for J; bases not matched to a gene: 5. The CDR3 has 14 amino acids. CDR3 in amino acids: CASGTGGAGGELFF. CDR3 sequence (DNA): TGTGCCAGCGGGACAGGGGGCGCGGGCGGGGAGCTGTTTTTT. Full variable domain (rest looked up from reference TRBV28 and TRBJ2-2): DVKVTQSSRYLVKRTGEKVFLECVQDMDHENMFWYRQDPGLGLRLIYFSYDVKMKEKGDIPEGYSVSREKKERFSLILESASTNQTSMYLCASGTGGAGGELFFGEGSRLTVL.

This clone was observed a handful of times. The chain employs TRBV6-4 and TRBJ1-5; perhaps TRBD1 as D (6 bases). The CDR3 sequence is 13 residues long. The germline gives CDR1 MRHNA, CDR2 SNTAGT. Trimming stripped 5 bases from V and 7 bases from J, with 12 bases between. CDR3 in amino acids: CASSYRVGQPQHF. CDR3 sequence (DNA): TGTGCCAGCAGTTACAGGGTTGGGCAGCCCCAGCATTTT.

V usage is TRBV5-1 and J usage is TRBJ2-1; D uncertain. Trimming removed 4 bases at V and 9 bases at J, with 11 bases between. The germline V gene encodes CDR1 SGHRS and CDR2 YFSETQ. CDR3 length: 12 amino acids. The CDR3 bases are TGCGCCAGCAGCCCCCCGGCTGGTGAGCAGTTCTTC. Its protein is CASSPPAGEQFF.

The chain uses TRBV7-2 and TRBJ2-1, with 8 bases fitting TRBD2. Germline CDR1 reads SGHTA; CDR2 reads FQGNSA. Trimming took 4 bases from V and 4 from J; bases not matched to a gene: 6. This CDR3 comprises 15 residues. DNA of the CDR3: TGTGCCAGCAGCTACGGGACTAGAGAATACAATGAGCAGTTCTTC. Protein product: CASSYGTREYNEQFF.

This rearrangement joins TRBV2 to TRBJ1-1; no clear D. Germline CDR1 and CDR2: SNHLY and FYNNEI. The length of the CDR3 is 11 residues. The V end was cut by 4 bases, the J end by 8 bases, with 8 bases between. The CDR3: CASSVEGEAFF. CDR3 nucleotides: TGTGCCAGCAGTGTCGAGGGAGAAGCTTTCTTT. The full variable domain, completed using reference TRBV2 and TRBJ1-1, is EPEVTQTPSHQVTQMGQEVILRCVPISNHLYFYWYRQILGQKVEFLVSFYNNEISEKSEIFDDQFSVERPDGSNFTLKIRSTKLEDSAMYFCASSVEGEAFFGQGTRLTVV.

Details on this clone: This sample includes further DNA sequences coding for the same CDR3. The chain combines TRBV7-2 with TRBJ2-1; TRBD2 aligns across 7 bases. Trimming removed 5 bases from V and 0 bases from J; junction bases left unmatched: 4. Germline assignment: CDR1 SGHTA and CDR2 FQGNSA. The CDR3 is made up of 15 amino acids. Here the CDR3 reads CASSPRTSSYNEQFF. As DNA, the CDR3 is TGTGCCAGCAGCCCCCGGACTAGCTCCTACAATGAGCAGTTCTTC.

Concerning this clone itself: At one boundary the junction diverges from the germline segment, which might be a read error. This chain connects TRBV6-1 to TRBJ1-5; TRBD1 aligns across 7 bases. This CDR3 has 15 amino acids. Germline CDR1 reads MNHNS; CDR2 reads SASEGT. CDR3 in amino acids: CASREDRASNQPQHF. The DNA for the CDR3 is TGTGCCAGCAGAGAAGACAGGGCGAGCAATCAGCCCCAGCATTTT.

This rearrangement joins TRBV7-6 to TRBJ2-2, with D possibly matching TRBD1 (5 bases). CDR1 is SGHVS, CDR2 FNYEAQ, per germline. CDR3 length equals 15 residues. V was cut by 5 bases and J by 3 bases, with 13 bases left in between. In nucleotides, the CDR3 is TGTGCCAGCAGCCAAGACAGTGAGGACACCGGGGAGCTGTTTTTT. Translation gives CASSQDSEDTGELFF.

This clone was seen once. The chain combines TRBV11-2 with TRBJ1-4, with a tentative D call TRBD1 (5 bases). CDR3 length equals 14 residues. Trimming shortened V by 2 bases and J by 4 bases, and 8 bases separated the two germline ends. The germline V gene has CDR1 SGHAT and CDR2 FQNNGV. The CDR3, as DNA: TGTGCCAGCAGCTTATCAGGGAGTAATGAAAAACTGTTTTTT. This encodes CASSLSGSNEKLFF. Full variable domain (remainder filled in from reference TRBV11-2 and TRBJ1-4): EAGVAQSPRYKIIEKRQSVAFWCNPISGHATLYWYQQILGQGPKLLIQFQNNGVVDDSQLPKDRFSAERLKGVDSTLKIQPAKLEDSAVYLCASSLSGSNEKLFFGSGTQLSVL.

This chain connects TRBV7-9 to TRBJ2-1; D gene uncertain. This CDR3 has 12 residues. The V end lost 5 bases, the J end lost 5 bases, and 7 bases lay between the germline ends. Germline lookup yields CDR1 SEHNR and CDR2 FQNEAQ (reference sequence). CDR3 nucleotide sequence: TGTGCCAGCAGCCGTCCTCACAATGAGCAGTTCTTC. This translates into CASSRPHNEQFF. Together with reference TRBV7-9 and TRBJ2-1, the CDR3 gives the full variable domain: DTGVSQNPRHKITKRGQNVTFRCDPISEHNRLYWYRQTLGQGPEFLTYFQNEAQLEKSRLLSDRFSAERPKGSFSTLEIQRTEQGDSAMYLCASSRPHNEQFFGPGTRLTVL.

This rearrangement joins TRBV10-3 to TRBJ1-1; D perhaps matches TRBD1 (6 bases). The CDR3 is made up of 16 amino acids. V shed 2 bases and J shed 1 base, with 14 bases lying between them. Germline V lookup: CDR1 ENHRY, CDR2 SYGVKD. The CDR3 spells CAISETGTATNTEAFF. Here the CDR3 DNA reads TGTGCCATCAGTGAGACAGGGACCGCTACGAACACTGAAGCTTTCTTT.

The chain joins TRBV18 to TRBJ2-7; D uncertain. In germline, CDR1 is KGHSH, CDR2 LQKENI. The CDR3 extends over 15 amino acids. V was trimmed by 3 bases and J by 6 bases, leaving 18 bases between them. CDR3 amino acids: CASSPSGLQAGEQYF. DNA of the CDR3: TGTGCCAGCTCACCCTCCGGGCTGCAGGCCGGCGAGCAGTACTTC.

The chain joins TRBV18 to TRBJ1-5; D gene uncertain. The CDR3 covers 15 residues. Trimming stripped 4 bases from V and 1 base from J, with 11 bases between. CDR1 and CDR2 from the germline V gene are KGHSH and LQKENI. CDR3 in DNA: TGTGCCAGCTCACAGGGCCCCCCGAGCAATCAGCCCCAGCATTTT. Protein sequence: CASSQGPPSNQPQHF.

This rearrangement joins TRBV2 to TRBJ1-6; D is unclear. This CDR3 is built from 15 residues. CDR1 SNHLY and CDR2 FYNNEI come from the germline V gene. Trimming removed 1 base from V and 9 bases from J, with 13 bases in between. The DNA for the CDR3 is TGTGCCAGCAGTGAAGGCGGCAGCTACCCTTCACCCCTCCACTTT. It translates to CASSEGGSYPSPLHF.

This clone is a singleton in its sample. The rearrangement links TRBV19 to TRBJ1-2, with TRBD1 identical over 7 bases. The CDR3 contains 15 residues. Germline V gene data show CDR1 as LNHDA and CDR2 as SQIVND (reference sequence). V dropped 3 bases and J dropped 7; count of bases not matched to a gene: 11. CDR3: CASSMTRGQESGYTF. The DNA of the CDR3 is TGTGCCAGTAGTATGACGAGAGGACAGGAAAGTGGCTACACCTTC.